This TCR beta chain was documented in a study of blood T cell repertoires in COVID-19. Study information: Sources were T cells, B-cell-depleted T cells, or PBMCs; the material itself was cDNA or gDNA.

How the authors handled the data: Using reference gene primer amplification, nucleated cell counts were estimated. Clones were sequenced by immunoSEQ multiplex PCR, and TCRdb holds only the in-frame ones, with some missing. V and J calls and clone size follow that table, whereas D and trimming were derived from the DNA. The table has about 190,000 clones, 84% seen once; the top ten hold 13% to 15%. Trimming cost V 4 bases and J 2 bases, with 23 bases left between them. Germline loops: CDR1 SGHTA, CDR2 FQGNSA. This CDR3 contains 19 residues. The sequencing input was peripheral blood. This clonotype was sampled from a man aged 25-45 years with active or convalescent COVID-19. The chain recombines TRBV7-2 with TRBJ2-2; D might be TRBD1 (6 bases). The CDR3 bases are TGTGCCAGCAGCTATCGACTCAGAACCTCACAGGGTAACACCGGGGAGCTGTTTTTT. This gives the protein CASSYRLRTSQGNTGELFF.